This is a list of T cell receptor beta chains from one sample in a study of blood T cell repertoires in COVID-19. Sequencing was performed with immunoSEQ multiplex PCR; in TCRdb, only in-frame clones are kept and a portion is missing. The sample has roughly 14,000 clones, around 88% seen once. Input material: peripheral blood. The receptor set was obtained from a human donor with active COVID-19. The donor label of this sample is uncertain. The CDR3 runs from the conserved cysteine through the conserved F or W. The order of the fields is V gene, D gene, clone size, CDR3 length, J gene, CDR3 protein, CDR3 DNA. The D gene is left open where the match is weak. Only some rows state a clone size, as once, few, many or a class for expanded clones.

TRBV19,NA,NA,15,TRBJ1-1,CASIDGSLKNTEAFF,TGTGCCAGTATCGATGGTAGCCTAAAGAACACTGAAGCTTTCTTT
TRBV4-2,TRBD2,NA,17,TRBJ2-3,CASSQIGAGGPTDTQYF,TGTGCCAGCAGCCAAATAGGGGCGGGAGGGCCCACAGATACGCAGTATTTT
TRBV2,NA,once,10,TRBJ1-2,CASGGSAYTF,TGTGCCAGCGGGGGGTCCGCCTACACCTTC
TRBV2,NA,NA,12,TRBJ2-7,CASSATSYEQYF,TGTGCCAGCAGTGCGACTAGCTACGAGCAGTACTTC
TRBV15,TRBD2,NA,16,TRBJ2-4,CATSREGTAGGNIQYF,TGTGCCACCAGCAGAGAGGGGACGGCGGGGGGAAACATTCAGTACTTC
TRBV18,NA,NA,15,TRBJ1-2,CASSPSLKPLGGYTF,TGTGCCAGCTCACCCAGTCTTAAACCACTAGGCGGCTACACCTTC
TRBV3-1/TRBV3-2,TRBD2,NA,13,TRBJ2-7,CASSQLAGDEQYF,TGTGCCAGCAGCCAACTAGCGGGGGATGAGCAGTACTTC
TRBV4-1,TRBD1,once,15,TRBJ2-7,CASSQEDRSIYEQYF,TGCGCCAGCAGCCAAGAGGACAGGTCAATCTACGAGCAGTACTTC
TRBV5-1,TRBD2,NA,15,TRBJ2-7,CASSLDSGASYEQYF,TGCGCCAGCAGCTTGGACAGCGGGGCCTCCTACGAGCAGTACTTC
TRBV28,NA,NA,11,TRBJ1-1,CASSLRQEAFF,TGTGCCAGCAGCCTTAGACAGGAAGCTTTCTTT
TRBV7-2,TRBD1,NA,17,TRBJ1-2,CASSLSTGEALVYGYTF,TGTGCCAGCAGCCTCTCGACAGGGGAGGCGCTAGTCTATGGCTACACCTTC
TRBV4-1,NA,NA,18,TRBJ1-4,CASSQGRTTGVANEKLFF,TGCGCCAGCAGCCAAGGTCGTACGACAGGAGTCGCTAATGAAAAACTGTTTTTT
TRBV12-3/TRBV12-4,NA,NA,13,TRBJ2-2,CASSSQDTGELFF,TGTGCCAGCTCCAGTCAGGACACCGGGGAGCTGTTTTTT
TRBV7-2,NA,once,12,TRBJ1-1,CASSFGVGEAFF,TGTGCCAGCAGCTTCGGGGTGGGTGAAGCTTTCTTT
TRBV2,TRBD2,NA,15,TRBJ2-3,CASSEIAGEQDTQYF,TGTGCCAGCAGTGAAATAGCGGGAGAACAGGATACGCAGTATTTT
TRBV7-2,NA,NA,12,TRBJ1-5,CASSLAAQPQHF,TGTGCCAGCAGCTTAGCTGCGCAGCCCCAGCATTTT
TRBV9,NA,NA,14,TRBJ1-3,CASSVGQPGNTIYF,TGTGCCAGCAGCGTAGGACAGCCTGGAAACACCATATATTTT
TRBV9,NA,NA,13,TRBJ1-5,CASSLGPSQPQHF,TGTGCCAGCAGCCTGGGGCCGAGTCAGCCCCAGCATTTT
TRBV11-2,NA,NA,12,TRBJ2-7,CASSLQSYEQYF,TGTGCCAGCAGCTTACAGTCCTACGAGCAGTACTTC
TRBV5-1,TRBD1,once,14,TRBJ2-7,CASSLSGQNYEQYF,TGCGCCAGCAGCTTGTCGGGACAGAACTACGAGCAGTACTTC
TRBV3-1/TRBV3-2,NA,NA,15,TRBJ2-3,CASSRRAGNTDTQYF,TGTGCCAGCAGTCGAAGGGCGGGGAACACAGATACGCAGTATTTT
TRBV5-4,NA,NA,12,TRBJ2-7,CASSLDIHEQYF,TGTGCCAGCAGCCTGGACATCCACGAGCAGTACTTC
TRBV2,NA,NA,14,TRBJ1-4,CASSGEGVGEKLFF,TGTGCCAGCAGTGGGGAGGGGGTCGGTGAAAAACTGTTTTTT
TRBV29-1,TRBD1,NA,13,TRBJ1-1,CSARDRLNTEAFF,TGCAGCGCCCGGGACAGGTTGAACACTGAAGCTTTCTTT
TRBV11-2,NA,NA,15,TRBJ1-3,CASSTLNSRRNTIYF,TGTGCCAGCAGCACCCTAAACTCCAGGAGAAACACCATATATTTT
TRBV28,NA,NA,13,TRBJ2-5,CAGPALMQETQYF,TGTGCCGGGCCCGCTCTAATGCAAGAGACCCAGTACTTC
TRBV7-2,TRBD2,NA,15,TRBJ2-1,CASSQVGGGYGEQFF,TGTGCCAGCAGCCAGGTGGGGGGAGGGTACGGTGAGCAGTTCTTC
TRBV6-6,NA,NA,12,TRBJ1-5,CASSGYLQPQHF,TGTGCCAGCTCAGGGTATTTGCAGCCCCAGCATTTT
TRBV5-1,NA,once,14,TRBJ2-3,CASSLRAGTDTQYF,TGCGCCAGCAGCCTCAGGGCCGGCACAGATACGCAGTATTTT
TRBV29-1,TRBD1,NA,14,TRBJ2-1,CSVHRGASLDEQFF,TGCAGCGTTCACAGGGGGGCATCTCTAGATGAGCAGTTCTTC
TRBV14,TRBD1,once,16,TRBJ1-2,CASSQDLGTGVRGYTF,TGTGCCAGCAGCCAAGATCTTGGGACAGGGGTGCGGGGCTACACCTTC
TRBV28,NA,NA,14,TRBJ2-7,CASGRERSSYEQYF,TGTGCCAGCGGCCGGGAAAGAAGCTCCTACGAGCAGTACTTC
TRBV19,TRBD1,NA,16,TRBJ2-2,CASSKQGLMGTGELFF,TGTGCCAGTAGTAAACAGGGGCTAATGGGCACCGGGGAGCTGTTTTTT
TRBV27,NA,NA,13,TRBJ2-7,CASSFAASYEQYF,TGTGCCAGCAGTTTCGCAGCGTCCTACGAGCAGTACTTC
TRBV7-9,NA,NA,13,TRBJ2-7,CASSLLQGAEQYF,TGTGCCAGCAGCCTCTTACAGGGCGCCGAGCAGTACTTC
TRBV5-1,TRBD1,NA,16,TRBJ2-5,CASSFRQGGGKETQYF,TGCGCCAGCAGCTTCAGACAGGGCGGTGGGAAGGAGACCCAGTACTTC
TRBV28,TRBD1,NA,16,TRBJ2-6,CASNRDSLSGANVLTF,TGTGCCAGCAATCGGGACAGCCTCTCTGGGGCCAACGTCCTGACTTTC
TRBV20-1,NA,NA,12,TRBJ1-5,CSAGGGNQPQHF,TGCAGTGCTGGTGGCGGGAATCAGCCCCAGCATTTT
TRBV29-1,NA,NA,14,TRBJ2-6,CSVASGTGANVLTF,TGCAGCGTTGCCTCAGGGACTGGGGCCAACGTCCTGACTTTC
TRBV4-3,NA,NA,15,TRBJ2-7,CASSQGAGAPYEQYF,TGCGCCAGCAGCCAAGGGGCGGGGGCGCCCTACGAGCAGTACTTC